This T cell receptor beta chain originates from a study of T-cell reconstitution after alpha-beta-depleted transplantation in children (dated by TCRdb to the mid-2010s). As for the study more broadly: Using TCR repertoire profiling, the study quantitatively followed how T-cell immune reconstitution unfolded in children after TCRalphabeta/CD19-depleted allogeneic hematopoietic cell transplantation. What the research found in general, with its limitations: Over subsequent months, a decline in hyperexpanded clone frequencies was noted, and after one year, T-cell counts and TCRbeta diversity were mostly ascribed to newly produced T cells. In some patients, the high TCRbeta diversity seen at day 60 was put down to recipient T cells and intrathymic progenitors that had survived conditioning. About two months after transplant, the apparently early recovery of alphabetaT-cell counts reportedly depended on just several hundred clones that had expanded rapidly and came from non-depleted graft cells.

This sample's treatment or condition label indicates: allogeneic hematopoietic cell transplantation with graft depleted of TCRalphabeta T cells and CD19 B cells. Transplant recipients were children who received TCRalphabeta/CD19-depleted allogeneic hematopoietic cell grafts. The library was prepared using PCR. The sequencer was an Illumina HiSeq 2500. Molecular barcoding was employed in the preparation of TCR libraries, with unique molecular identifiers being used to normalize TCRbeta repertoire quantification. The public reads were quality trimmed at Q25 with fastp and then assembled into clones with MiXCR by TCRdb, keeping productive beta chains. Each entry merges the rows of one CDR3 protein and shows their most common DNA and genes. The sample yields around 700,000 distinct CDR3 sequences; approximately 14% were counted once. Around 0.79% of the sample belongs to the ten largest clones. This clonotype was detected many times. Its antigen has not been determined. Base-call qualities are not available, and no considerably larger clone is one nucleotide away.

Here the sequenced sample was PBMCs, taken before TCRalphabeta/CD19-depleted stem cell transplant. This sequence originates from a girl under 10 years old with congenital amegakaryocytic thrombocytopenia, due to receive a stem cell transplant.

The CDR3 sequence is CSASHGTNTDTQYF. Read as DNA, the sequence is TGCAGTGCTAGTCACGGAACAAACACAGATACGCAGTATTTT. Recombination joined TRBV20-1 with TRBJ2-3; the D segment cannot be called with confidence. Reading the germline V gene (reference sequence) gives CDR1 DFQATT and CDR2 SNEGSKA. Counted from cysteine to phenylalanine, this CDR3 has 14 amino acids. Only the CDR3 DNA stays, 42 bases, in frame from base 1. A distance of 12 bases separates the germline ends of V and J, which lose 3 bases and 2 bases respectively.